This TCR beta chain was identified in a study of CXCR3-negative and CXCR3-positive naive CD8 T cells. Via 5' RACE with UMI labels, TRB cDNA libraries were prepared. TCRdb re-analyzed the 5' RACE reads; it lists each CDR3 protein once, without DNA. This sample's table has approximately 83,000 distinct CDR3 sequences. The source material was naive CXCR3- CD8+ T cells from blood. Subset indicated: CD45RO-CCR7+CD27+CD95- naive CD8+ T cells lacking CXCR3 (TNR3-). The sequence derives from a human donor in good health. Some clones in this sample may be carry-over from other donors' samples.

The CDR3 reads CASSLGELAGIVSYEQYF. The chain is built from TRBV7-9 and TRBJ2-7; the D call of TRBD2 rests on TCRdb alone, since no DNA is present to check it. CDR3 length: 18 residues. Per germline, CDR1 SEHNR and CDR2 FQNEAQ (reference sequence).